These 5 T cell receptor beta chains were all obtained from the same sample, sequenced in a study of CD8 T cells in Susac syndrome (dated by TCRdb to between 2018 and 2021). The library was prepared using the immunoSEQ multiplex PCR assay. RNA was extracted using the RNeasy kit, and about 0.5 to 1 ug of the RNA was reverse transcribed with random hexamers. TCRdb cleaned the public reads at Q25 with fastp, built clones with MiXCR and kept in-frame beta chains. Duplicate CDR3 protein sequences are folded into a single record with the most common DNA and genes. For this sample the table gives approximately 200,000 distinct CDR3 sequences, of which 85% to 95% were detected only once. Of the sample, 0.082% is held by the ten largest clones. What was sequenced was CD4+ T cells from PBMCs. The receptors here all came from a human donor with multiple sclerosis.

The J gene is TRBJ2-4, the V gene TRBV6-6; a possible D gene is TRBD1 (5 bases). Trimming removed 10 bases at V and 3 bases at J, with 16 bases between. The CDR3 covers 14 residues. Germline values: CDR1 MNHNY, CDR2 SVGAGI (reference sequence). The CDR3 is CATESGQGKNIQYF. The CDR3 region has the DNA TGTGCCACCGAGTCAGGGCAAGGCAAAAACATTCAGTACTTC.

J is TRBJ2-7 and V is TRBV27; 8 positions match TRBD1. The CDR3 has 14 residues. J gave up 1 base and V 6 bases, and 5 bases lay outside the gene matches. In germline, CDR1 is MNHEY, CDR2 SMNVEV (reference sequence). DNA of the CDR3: TGTGCCAGCAGCCGGACAGGGTGGTCCTACGAGCAGTACTTC. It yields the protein CASSRTGWSYEQYF.

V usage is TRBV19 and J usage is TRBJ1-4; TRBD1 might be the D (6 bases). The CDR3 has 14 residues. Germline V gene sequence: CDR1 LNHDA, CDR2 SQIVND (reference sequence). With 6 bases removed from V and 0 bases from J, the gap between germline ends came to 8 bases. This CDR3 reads CASSGQTTNEKLFF. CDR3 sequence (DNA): TGTGCCAGTAGCGGACAGACAACTAATGAAAAACTGTTTTTT. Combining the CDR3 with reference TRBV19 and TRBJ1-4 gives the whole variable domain DGGITQSPKYLFRKEGQNVTLSCEQNLNHDAMYWYRQDPGQGLRLIYYSQIVNDFQKGDIAEGYSVSREKKESFPLTVTSAQKNPTAFYLCASSGQTTNEKLFFGSGTQLSVL.

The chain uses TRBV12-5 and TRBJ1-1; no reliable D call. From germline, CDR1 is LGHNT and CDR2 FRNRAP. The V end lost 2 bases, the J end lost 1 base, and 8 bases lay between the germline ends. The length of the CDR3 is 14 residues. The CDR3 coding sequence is TGTGCTAGTGGTTTGCTACTTACGAACACTGAAGCTTTCTTT. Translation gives CASGLLLTNTEAFF.

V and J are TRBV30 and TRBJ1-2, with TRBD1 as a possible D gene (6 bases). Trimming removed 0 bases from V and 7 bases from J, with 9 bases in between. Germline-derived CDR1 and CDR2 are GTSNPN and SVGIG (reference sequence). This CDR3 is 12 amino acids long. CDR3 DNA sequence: TGTGCCTGGAGTGTTTCGGGGGCTGGCTACACCTTC. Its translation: CAWSVSGAGYTF.